The 17 T cell receptor beta chains in this list originate from one sample, sequenced in a study of identical twins. MiXCR, run by TCRdb on the 5' RACE reads, gives a single entry per CDR3 protein. The sample records 400,000 to 500,000 distinct CDR3 sequences, roughly an eighth being singletons. The same sample was also studied in work on yellow fever vaccine responses in identical twins.

The specimen was CD4+ T cells sorted from blood. The receptors were sampled from a woman aged 18 to 35 in good health.

The chain joins TRBV20-1 to TRBJ2-5; maybe TRBD2 (6 bases). The CDR3 has 17 amino acids. Per germline, CDR1 DFQATT and CDR2 SNEGSKA (reference sequence). Trimming removed 1 base at V and 1 base at J, with 19 bases between. The CDR3 DNA reads as TGCAGTGCTAGAGGGGGGGTACTAGCACTCTCCCAAGAGACCCAGTACTTC. It yields the protein CSARGGVLALSQETQYF.

This clonotype occurred a few times. This chain uses TRBV11-2 with TRBJ2-2; no clear D gene. Per germline, CDR1 SGHAT and CDR2 FQNNGV. V lost 1 base to trimming and J lost 4 bases, with 7 bases between them. This CDR3 region has 14 residues. The CDR3 loop is CASSLVVGTGELFF. CDR3 nucleotide sequence: TGTGCCAGCAGCTTAGTCGTGGGCACCGGGGAGCTGTTTTTT.

CDR3 region: CASSPPPGAVYTIYF. The DNA of the CDR3 is TGTGCCAGCAGCCCTCCACCAGGTGCTGTTTACACCATATATTTT. The chain has TRBV7-3 and TRBJ1-3, with unresolved D. Germline V gene sequence: CDR1 SGHTA, CDR2 FQGTGA. This CDR3 is 15 amino acids long. Trimming shortened V by 5 bases and J by 8 bases, and 19 bases separated the two germline ends.

This chain connects TRBV11-2 to TRBJ2-5, with D hard to call. Trimming shortened V by 3 bases and J by 5 bases, and 16 bases separated the two germline ends. The CDR3 has 15 amino acids. Germline CDR1 is SGHAT and CDR2 is FQNNGV. Here the CDR3 DNA reads TGTGCCAGCAGCTTTCGGTGGCTGCCCCAGGAGACCCAGTACTTC. This gives the protein CASSFRWLPQETQYF.

V gene TRBV19 combines with J gene TRBJ2-7; 7 positions agree with TRBD1. The germline V gene encodes CDR1 LNHDA and CDR2 SQIVND (reference sequence). J was trimmed by 4 bases and V by 9 bases; bases with no gene match: 6. The CDR3 runs 12 residues. CDR3 amino acids: CASRDRLYEQYF. For the CDR3, the DNA is TGTGCCAGCCGGGACAGATTATACGAGCAGTACTTC.

This clonotype was counted only a few times. The V and J genes are TRBV18 and TRBJ2-7; D not resolved. The V gene lost 2 bases and the J gene lost 3 bases, with 14 bases spanning the gap. The CDR3 covers 15 residues. Germline CDR1 is KGHSH and CDR2 is LQKENI. CDR3 region: CASSPSSQFYYEQYF. The CDR3 nucleotides are TGTGCCAGCTCACCATCTTCCCAATTCTACTACGAGCAGTACTTC.

In this sample, this clonotype turned up a few times. The chain combines TRBV9 with TRBJ2-7; TRBD2 matches at 12 bases. J gave up 3 bases and V 0 bases, and 1 base lay outside the gene matches. This CDR3 has 15 amino acids. The germline V gene encodes CDR1 SGDLS and CDR2 YYNGEE. CDR3 sequence reads: CASSVGTSGNYEQYF. The CDR3 nucleotides are TGTGCCAGCAGCGTAGGGACTAGCGGGAACTACGAGCAGTACTTC.

This chain connects TRBV5-1 to TRBJ2-4; 9 nucleotides match TRBD1. CDR1 and CDR2 (germline): SGHRS, YFSETQ. The J segment lost 7 bases and the V segment lost 0 bases, leaving 5 bases of the junction unmatched. There are 15 residues in the CDR3. CDR3 coding DNA: TGCGCCAGCAGCTTGGGGGGACAGGGATGGAACATTCAGTACTTC. Amino acid sequence: CASSLGGQGWNIQYF.

Only one count was recorded for this clonotype. The chain is built from TRBV19 and TRBJ1-1; D gene ambiguous. This CDR3 contains 13 residues. CDR1 and CDR2 (germline): LNHDA, SQIVND (reference sequence). Trimming removed 2 bases at V and 5 bases at J, with 9 bases between. The CDR3 bases are TGTGCCAGTAGTATACTGGGAGGGACTGAAGCTTTCTTT. This translates into CASSILGGTEAFF. The full variable domain, in which reference TRBV19 and TRBJ1-1 provide the parts outside the CDR3, is DGGITQSPKYLFRKEGQNVTLSCEQNLNHDAMYWYRQDPGQGLRLIYYSQIVNDFQKGDIAEGYSVSREKKESFPLTVTSAQKNPTAFYLCASSILGGTEAFFGQGTRLTVV.

In this sample, this clonotype turned up many times. The chain links TRBV5-1 to TRBJ2-1, with TRBD2 as a possible D gene (5 bases). V was shortened by 1 base and J by 7 bases, with 9 bases between the two germline ends. The CDR3 runs to 13 residues. Germline values: CDR1 SGHRS, CDR2 YFSETQ. The CDR3 loop reads CASSLIGDNEQFF. CDR3 DNA sequence: TGCGCCAGCAGCTTGATCGGGGATAATGAGCAGTTCTTC.

This clonotype was seen a handful of times. The gene calls are TRBV7-2 and TRBJ2-5, with a possible D match to TRBD2 (5 bases). CDR1 is SGHTA, CDR2 FQGNSA, per germline. The CDR3 runs to 15 residues. Trimming cost V 4 bases and J 6 bases, with 18 bases left between them. The DNA for the CDR3 is TGTGCCAGCAGCTCCCCATTACTAGTTATGAAGACCCAGTACTTC. It encodes CASSSPLLVMKTQYF.

CDR3 protein: CASSLEGGSGFEQYF. The CDR3 nucleotides read TGCGCCAGCAGCTTGGAAGGCGGGAGCGGGTTCGAGCAGTACTTC. The chain recombines TRBV5-1 with TRBJ2-7; 7 positions match TRBD2. The CDR3 totals 15 residues. Unmatched junction bases numbered 9, after V lost 0 bases and J lost 6 bases. The germline gives CDR1 SGHRS, CDR2 YFSETQ.

V gene TRBV7-9 combines with J gene TRBJ2-3; D call uncertain. V was clipped by 2 bases and J by 7 bases, with 7 bases between them. The CDR3 runs 12 residues. Germline values: CDR1 SEHNR, CDR2 FQNEAQ (reference sequence). CDR3 coding DNA: TGTGCCAGCAGCTTATCCTACAATACGCAGTATTTT. Translating it yields CASSLSYNTQYF.

This clonotype was recorded many times. The CDR3: CSARAAPDTQYF. CDR3 DNA sequence: TGCAGTGCAAGGGCCGCGCCAGATACGCAGTATTTT. The chain employs TRBV20-1 and TRBJ2-3; no clear D gene. Trimming pared 6 bases from V and 4 bases from J, leaving 11 bases between. The CDR3 runs to 12 residues. Germline V CDR1 and CDR2: DFQATT, SNEGSKA (reference sequence).

There are many counts of this clonotype. The CDR3 region is CASSQAGRGEQETQYF. CDR3 bases: TGTGCCAGCAGCCAAGCTGGTCGGGGGGAGCAAGAGACCCAGTACTTC. The chain joins TRBV3-1 to TRBJ2-5; TRBD2 aligns across 7 bases. This CDR3 has 16 amino acids. Germline CDR1 and CDR2: LGHDT and YNNKEL (reference sequence). J gave up 2 bases and V 1 base, and 7 bases lay outside the gene matches.

This clonotype was seen many times. The chain recombines TRBV10-3 with TRBJ2-5; D is ambiguous. This CDR3 contains 14 residues. CDR1 is ENHRY, CDR2 SYGVKD, per germline. Trimming stripped 0 bases from V and 4 bases from J, with 9 bases between. CDR3 nucleotides: TGTGCCATCAGTGAGTCGCGTCTCCCAGAGACCCAGTACTTC. Protein sequence: CAISESRLPETQYF.

There are many counts of this clonotype. This sequence joins TRBV29-1 and TRBJ2-2, with D possibly being TRBD1 (5 bases). V was shortened by 7 bases and J by 5 bases, with 17 bases between the two germline ends. Germline CDR1 and CDR2: SQVTM and ANQGSEA. This CDR3 has 14 amino acids. The CDR3, as DNA: TGCAGCGCCCGGGTTAGGGGCTTTACCGGGGAGCTGTTTTTT. This encodes CSARVRGFTGELFF.